The clone carrying this T cell receptor beta chain showed up many times. This entry is derived from a study of T-cell reconstitution after alpha-beta-depleted transplantation in children. Unique molecular identifiers were incorporated into the prepared TCRbeta library. A single record per CDR3 protein comes from TCRdb applying MiXCR to the PCR reads. The table lists around 250,000 distinct CDR3 sequences, nearly 10% of them singletons, with around 10% in the top ten. CDR3 length: 14 residues. CDR1 and CDR2 (germline): DFQATT, SNEGSKA (reference sequence). The germline V and J ends were trimmed by 6 bases and 4 bases, with 15 bases remaining between them.

This TCR was recovered from a human donor who donated a stem cell graft to a child with SCID. This material consisted of PBMCs from the stem cell graft donor, taken from the stem cell graft. This chain connects TRBV20-1 to TRBJ2-2; D is ambiguous. CDR3 region: CSAQVGRGTGELFF. The CDR3 region has the DNA TGCAGTGCCCAAGTCGGGCGTGGCACCGGGGAGCTGTTTTTT.